A single sample is the source of the 2 T cell receptor beta chains below, sequenced in a study of T cell repertoires in cytomegalovirus infection. Antigens for these TCRs are unknown. One entry per CDR3 protein, called by TCRdb with MiXCR from the reads. The sample has roughly 730,000 distinct CDR3 sequences; about 33% are singletons. The specimen was cultured PBMCs, collected from culture after CMV antigen stimulation. The receptor set was obtained from a human donor in good health (CMV status not recorded). Some clones in this sample may be carry-over from other donors' samples.

This clonotype has just a few counts. The chain has TRBV6-6 and TRBJ2-3; tentatively, D is TRBD1 (5 bases). CDR3 length: 13 residues. Trimming pared 6 bases from V and 4 bases from J, leaving 11 bases between. The germline V gene encodes CDR1 MNHNY and CDR2 SVGAGI (reference sequence). In nucleotides, the CDR3 is TGTGCCAGCAGGTCCCCAGGGTCAGATACGCAGTATTTT. Its protein product is CASRSPGSDTQYF.

This CDR3 reads CASSHLGGQETQYF. CDR3 nucleotide sequence: TGCGCCAGCAGCCACTTGGGAGGGCAAGAGACCCAGTACTTC. The V and J genes are TRBV4-1 and TRBJ2-5; 7 nucleotides match TRBD2. Per the germline V gene, CDR1 is MGHRA and CDR2 is YSYEKL. With 3 bases clipped from V and 2 bases from J, the junction kept 3 bases outside the gene matches. This CDR3 region has 14 residues.